This entry lists 13 T cell receptor beta chains sequenced from one sample in a study of cytomegalovirus exposure and HLA in healthy donors. This PCR relied on a set of 60 Vbeta primers and 13 Jbeta primers. TCRdb keeps only in-frame clones here, not all; method: immunoSEQ multiplex PCR. Counted here are some 150,000 clones, almost 80% occurring once; the ten biggest clones make up roughly 6.7%. Sequenced material: PBMCs. These receptors originate from a woman aged 40 to 49 in good health and CMV-seropositive.

The gene calls are TRBV11-2 and TRBJ2-1; D remains unclear. The V and J ends lost 0 bases and 7 bases respectively, with 10 bases between them. The CDR3 is made up of 14 amino acids. The germline gives CDR1 SGHAT, CDR2 FQNNGV. As DNA, the CDR3 is TGTGCCAGCAGCTTAGATCAGCGTATAAATGAGCAGTTCTTC. This codes for CASSLDQRINEQFF.

The chain combines TRBV19 with TRBJ1-5; the D gene is possibly TRBD1 (5 bases). Trimming pared 9 bases from V and 6 bases from J, leaving 24 bases between. The germline V gene has CDR1 LNHDA and CDR2 SQIVND (reference sequence). CDR3 size: 16 residues. CDR3 sequence (DNA): TGTGCCAGGAAAAACCCAGGGCAGGGTGCTTGTCAGCCCCAGCATTTT. This gives the protein CARKNPGQGACQPQHF.

The chain joins TRBV29-1 to TRBJ2-7; 8 bases are shared with TRBD1. The germline gives CDR1 SQVTM, CDR2 ANQGSEA. Unmatched junction bases numbered 9, after V lost 5 bases and J lost 3 bases. CDR3 size: 14 residues. Written as DNA, the CDR3 is TGCAGCGTTCAGGGGGCGAGGACGGGCTACGAGCAGTACTTC. Amino acid sequence: CSVQGARTGYEQYF.

The chain is built from TRBV5-4 and TRBJ1-2; perhaps TRBD1 as D (5 bases). Trimming stripped 1 base from V and 6 bases from J, with 16 bases between. The CDR3 has 15 amino acids. CDR1 and CDR2 (germline): SGHNT, YYREEE (reference sequence). The DNA for the CDR3 is TGTGCCAGCAGCTTGCCAGGGCTTCTAAGGAATGGCTACACCTTC. Amino acid sequence: CASSLPGLLRNGYTF.

The rearrangement uses TRBV19 and TRBJ1-5; 8 bases are shared with TRBD1. CDR1 is LNHDA, CDR2 SQIVND, per germline (reference sequence). There are 15 residues in the CDR3. Trimming cost V 4 bases and J 3 bases; bases outside gene matches: 5. CDR3 sequence reads: CASSTQGQANQPQHF. The CDR3 nucleotides read TGTGCCAGTAGTACACAGGGACAGGCCAATCAGCCCCAGCATTTT.

This clone was counted once. The chain employs TRBV28 and TRBJ2-7, with D maybe TRBD2 (5 bases). The CDR3 runs to 15 residues. Germline lookup yields CDR1 MDHEN and CDR2 SYDVKM. The ends were cut back, 4 bases at V and 2 bases at J, with 15 bases in the middle. The CDR3 protein is CASSWSRVSPYEQYF. The CDR3 region has the DNA TGTGCCAGCAGTTGGTCGCGGGTATCCCCCTACGAGCAGTACTTC.

Turning to this clone: Other DNA sequences in the same sample also yield this CDR3. The chain uses TRBV19 and TRBJ2-2, with 9 bases fitting TRBD1. CDR1 LNHDA and CDR2 SQIVND come from the germline V gene (reference sequence). The CDR3 consists of 16 residues. The J segment lost 6 bases and the V segment lost 5 bases, leaving 10 bases of the junction unmatched. As DNA, the CDR3 is TGTGCCAGTAGTCCCTTCGGGACAGGGATCGCCGGGGAGCTGTTTTTT. This gives the protein CASSPFGTGIAGELFF.

The chain combines TRBV6-1 with TRBJ2-3, with 12 bases aligning to TRBD2. This CDR3 contains 19 residues. Germline assignment: CDR1 MNHNS and CDR2 SASEGT. The trim removed 1 base at V and 2 bases at J, leaving 10 bases unmatched. The CDR3 loop reads CASSEGVTSGGPNTDTQYF. In nucleotides, the CDR3 is TGTGCCAGCAGTGAAGGGGTGACTAGCGGGGGCCCTAACACAGATACGCAGTATTTT.

The chain links TRBV4-1 to TRBJ1-1; D is uncertain. The V gene lost 1 base and the J gene lost 4 bases, with 13 bases spanning the gap. This CDR3 is built from 15 residues. In germline, CDR1 is MGHRA, CDR2 YSYEKL. The chain's CDR3 is CASSQGETVPTEAFF. CDR3 DNA: TGCGCCAGCAGCCAAGGAGAAACGGTGCCCACTGAAGCTTTCTTT.

The chain employs TRBV9 and TRBJ2-1, with a weak D call TRBD2 (5 bases). CDR1 SGDLS and CDR2 YYNGEE come from the germline V gene. Trimming left V 3 bases short and J 7 bases short, with 14 bases between. The CDR3 runs 14 residues. CDR3 amino acids: CASSAWLANNEQFF. Written as DNA, the CDR3 is TGTGCCAGCAGCGCCTGGCTAGCAAATAATGAGCAGTTCTTC.

In this sample, this clone turned up once. V and J are TRBV5-5 and TRBJ1-6, with D perhaps matching TRBD1 (6 bases). The CDR3 runs to 17 residues. Germline CDR1 is SGHKS and CDR2 is YYEKEE (reference sequence). V was pared by 3 bases and J by 4 bases, with 17 bases between. The CDR3 DNA reads TGTGCCAGCAGCTCGGCACCCCCGGGACAATATAATTCACCCCTCCACTTT. This encodes CASSSAPPGQYNSPLHF.

The genes are TRBV7-9 and TRBJ2-2; 9 positions match TRBD2. This CDR3 is 17 amino acids long. Germline CDR1 and CDR2: SEHNR and FQNEAQ (reference sequence). V dropped 5 bases and J dropped 1; count of bases not matched to a gene: 8. CDR3 in DNA: TGTGCCAGCAGCCGGTTAGCGGGGGCCCTGAACACCGGGGAGCTGTTTTTT. It specifies CASSRLAGALNTGELFF.

The chain employs TRBV7-2 and TRBJ2-3, with a tentative D call TRBD2 (5 bases). V was clipped by 5 bases and J by 0 bases, with 12 bases between them. Germline CDR1 and CDR2: SGHTA and FQGNSA. The CDR3 runs to 15 residues. CDR3 in amino acids: CASSITGMSTDTQYF. The CDR3 DNA sequence: TGTGCCAGCAGCATTACGGGAATGAGCACAGATACGCAGTATTTT.